This entry lists 18 T cell receptor beta chains sequenced from one sample in a study of OX40 agonist ivuxolimab in advanced cancers. Profiled with immunoSEQ multiplex PCR; TCRdb holds only in-frame clones, not every one. This table has about 14,000 clones, about four fifths appearing once. This sample comprised CD4+ or CD8+ T cells sorted from blood, obtained in a trial of the OX40 agonist ivuxolimab. The receptors were sampled from an adult with an advanced solid tumor such as melanoma, head and neck, liver or kidney cancer.

This sequence joins TRBV9 and TRBJ1-2, with 7 bases that match TRBD1. Germline trimming cut 4 bases from V and 4 bases from J; bases unmatched to any gene: 7. CDR1 and CDR2 (germline): SGDLS, YYNGEE. The CDR3 has 14 residues. The CDR3 region is CASSSRQGGYGYTF. The CDR3 DNA is TGTGCCAGCAGCAGCCGACAGGGTGGCTATGGCTACACCTTC.

The chain links TRBV11-2 to TRBJ2-7, with D perhaps assigned TRBD1 or TRBD2 (5 bases each). Germline V CDR1 and CDR2: SGHAT, FQNNGV. The CDR3 is 17 amino acids. V gave up 4 bases and J gave up 2 bases, with 21 bases separating them. The CDR3 is CASSSYPGTESPYEQYF. CDR3 in DNA: TGTGCCAGCAGCTCCTACCCCGGGACGGAAAGTCCCTACGAGCAGTACTTC.

The V and J genes are TRBV1 and TRBJ2-3; the table's TRBD2 call for D was not verified on the DNA. TRBV1 constitutes a pseudogene. This CDR3 is built from 16 residues. The CDR3 DNA reads as TGCACCAGCAGCCACCCCGGGACTGGCCCCACAGATACGCAGTATTTT. Protein: CTSSHPGTGPTDTQYF.

The chain couples TRBV13 to TRBJ1-2, with D maybe TRBD1 (5 bases). Trimming left V 0 bases short and J 2 bases short, with 7 bases between. This CDR3 has 14 amino acids. The V gene's germline CDR1 is PRHDT and CDR2 FYEKMQ (reference sequence). CDR3 coding DNA: TGTGCCAGCAGCTTAGGGGACAACAACTATGGCTACACCTTC. This encodes CASSLGDNNYGYTF.

The chain uses TRBV4-3 and TRBJ2-1; 7 bases map to TRBD2. This CDR3 comprises 17 residues. V lost 4 bases, J lost 4 bases, and 13 bases stayed unmatched. The germline V gene has CDR1 LGHNA and CDR2 YSLEER. The CDR3 loop is CASSPFAERGLYNEQFF. As DNA, the CDR3 is TGCGCCAGCAGCCCCTTTGCTGAGCGGGGACTTTACAATGAGCAGTTCTTC.

About this clone: This specimen includes other DNA sequences encoding the same CDR3. This rearrangement joins TRBV11-2 to TRBJ2-7; TRBD1 agrees at 10 bases. The J segment lost 3 bases and the V segment lost 1 base, leaving 0 bases of the junction unmatched. Germline CDR1 reads SGHAT; CDR2 reads FQNNGV. The CDR3 is made up of 14 amino acids. The CDR3 coding sequence is TGTGCCAGCAGCTTAGGGACAGGGGGCTACGAGCAGTACTTC. As protein: CASSLGTGGYEQYF.

CDR3 sequence: CASSVGSGRAAYEQYF. As DNA, the CDR3 is TGTGCCAGCAGCGTAGGGTCCGGGAGAGCCGCCTACGAGCAGTACTTC. The chain joins TRBV9 to TRBJ2-7; TRBD2 is a possible D gene (6 bases). The CDR3 length is 16 residues. Germline CDR1 and CDR2: SGDLS and YYNGEE. With 0 bases removed from V and 2 bases from J, the gap between germline ends came to 15 bases. The variable domain in full, with the rest retrieved from reference TRBV9 and TRBJ2-7, is DSGVTQTPKHLITATGQRVTLRCSPRSGDLSVYWYQQSLDQGLQFLIQYYNGEERAKGNILERFSAQQFPDLHSELNLSSLELGDSALYFCASSVGSGRAAYEQYFGPGTRLTVT.

The chain recombines TRBV4-1 with TRBJ2-3, with 12 positions matching TRBD1. The germline V gene encodes CDR1 MGHRA and CDR2 YSYEKL. The ends lost 6 bases at V and 5 bases at J; junction bases unmatched: 9. There are 16 residues in the CDR3. CDR3 residues: CASSPGTGGRGDTQYF. For the CDR3, the DNA is TGCGCCAGCAGTCCTGGGACAGGGGGCAGAGGAGATACGCAGTATTTT.

The rearrangement uses TRBV19 and TRBJ1-5; D not certain. Trimming pared 3 bases from V and 3 bases from J, leaving 6 bases between. Germline V gives CDR1 LNHDA, CDR2 SQIVND (reference sequence). This CDR3 is built from 13 residues. The CDR3 spells CASSMAPNQPQHF. DNA of the CDR3: TGTGCCAGTAGTATGGCCCCCAATCAGCCCCAGCATTTT.

DNA of the CDR3: TGTGCCAGCAGCTTAGCCTCTCAGGGAGGCCGTAGTGAGCAGTTCTTC. Translating gives CASSLASQGGRSEQFF. This chain uses TRBV11-2 with TRBJ2-1; D possibly corresponds to TRBD2 (6 bases). The CDR3 has 16 residues. Germline loops: CDR1 SGHAT, CDR2 FQNNGV. The ends were cut back, 1 base at V and 9 bases at J, with 19 bases in the middle.

This clone has only a few counts. V and J are TRBV29-1 and TRBJ2-2; no firm D call. CDR3 length equals 12 residues. The germline gives CDR1 SQVTM, CDR2 ANQGSEA. The V end lost 8 bases, the J end lost 7 bases, and 14 bases lay between the germline ends. The CDR3 is CSIWLGGGELFF. CDR3 in DNA: TGCAGCATTTGGCTCGGTGGCGGGGAGCTGTTTTTT.

Here the CDR3 reads CSARLYNEQFF. Here the CDR3 DNA reads TGCAGTGCTAGACTCTACAATGAGCAGTTCTTC. The J gene is TRBJ2-1, the V gene TRBV20-1; no reliable D call. Looked up from germline, CDR1 is DFQATT and CDR2 is SNEGSKA (reference sequence). Trimming removed 2 bases at V and 3 bases at J, with 2 bases between. The CDR3 runs 11 residues.

The rearrangement joins TRBV19 to TRBJ2-7; no reliable D call. The CDR3 loop spans 12 amino acids. Germline CDR1 is LNHDA and CDR2 is SQIVND (reference sequence). The V gene lost 7 bases and the J gene lost 7 bases, with 14 bases spanning the gap. In nucleotides, the CDR3 is TGTGCCAGTATGGCAGGCCCTACGGAGCAGTACTTC. This codes for CASMAGPTEQYF.

This chain joins TRBV11-3 and TRBJ1-1; D is unclear. Germline lookup yields CDR1 SGHNT and CDR2 YENEEA. This CDR3 is 13 amino acids long. With 5 bases removed from V and 1 base from J, the gap between germline ends came to 8 bases. DNA of the CDR3: TGTGCCAGCAGCCTGGAGACGAACACTGAAGCTTTCTTT. It encodes CASSLETNTEAFF. The full variable domain, completed using reference TRBV11-3 and TRBJ1-1, is EAGVVQSPRYKIIEKKQPVAFWCNPISGHNTLYWYLQNLGQGPELLIRYENEEAVDDSQLPKDRFSAERLKGVDSTLKIQPAELGDSAVYLCASSLETNTEAFFGQGTRLTVV.

The gene calls are TRBV28 and TRBJ2-5; D is unresolved. V dropped 2 bases and J dropped 2 bases, with 9 bases sitting between them. There are 14 residues in the CDR3. CDR1 is MDHEN and CDR2 is SYDVKM in the germline V gene. This chain's CDR3 is CASSLLQDQETQYF. DNA for the CDR3: TGTGCCAGCAGTTTACTTCAGGATCAAGAGACCCAGTACTTC.

In this sample, this clone is large. The V call is TRBV18, the J call TRBJ2-2; D is ambiguous. V was cut by 0 bases and J by 4 bases, with 3 bases left in between. The CDR3 has 13 amino acids. The germline V gene has CDR1 KGHSH and CDR2 LQKENI. The DNA of the CDR3 is TGTGCCAGCTCACCACCTTTCACCGGGGAGCTGTTTTTT. This encodes CASSPPFTGELFF.

J is TRBJ1-1 and V is TRBV30, with a weak D call TRBD1 (5 bases). The CDR3 covers 13 residues. Germline V gene sequence: CDR1 GTSNPN, CDR2 SVGIG (reference sequence). Trimming shortened V by 1 base and J by 3 bases, and 9 bases separated the two germline ends. This chain's CDR3 is CAWSADSYTEAFF. CDR3 coding DNA: TGTGCCTGGAGTGCAGACAGCTACACTGAAGCTTTCTTT.

The gene calls are TRBV7-9 and TRBJ1-1; D remains ambiguous. Germline CDR1 is SEHNR and CDR2 is FQNEAQ (reference sequence). The CDR3 contains 13 residues. V dropped 5 bases and J dropped 0 bases, with 7 bases sitting between them. For the CDR3, the DNA is TGTGCCAGCAGCCAAATCATGAACACTGAAGCTTTCTTT. Encoded protein: CASSQIMNTEAFF.